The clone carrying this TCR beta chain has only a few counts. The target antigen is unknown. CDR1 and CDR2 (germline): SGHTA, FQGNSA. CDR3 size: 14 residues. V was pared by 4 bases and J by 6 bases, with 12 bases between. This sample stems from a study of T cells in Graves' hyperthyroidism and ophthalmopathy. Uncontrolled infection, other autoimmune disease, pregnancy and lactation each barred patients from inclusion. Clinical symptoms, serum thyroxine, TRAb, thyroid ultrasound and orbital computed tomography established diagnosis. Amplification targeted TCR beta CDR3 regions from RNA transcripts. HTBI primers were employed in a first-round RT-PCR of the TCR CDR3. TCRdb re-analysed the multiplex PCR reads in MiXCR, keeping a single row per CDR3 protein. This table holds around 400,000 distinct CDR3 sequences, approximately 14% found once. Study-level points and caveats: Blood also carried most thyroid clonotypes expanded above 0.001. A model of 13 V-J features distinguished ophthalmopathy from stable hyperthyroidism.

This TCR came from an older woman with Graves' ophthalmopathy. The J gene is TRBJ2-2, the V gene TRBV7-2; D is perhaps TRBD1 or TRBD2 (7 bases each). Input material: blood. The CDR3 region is CASSSTGRAGELFF. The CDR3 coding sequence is TGTGCCAGCAGCTCGACAGGGAGGGCCGGGGAGCTGTTTTTT.